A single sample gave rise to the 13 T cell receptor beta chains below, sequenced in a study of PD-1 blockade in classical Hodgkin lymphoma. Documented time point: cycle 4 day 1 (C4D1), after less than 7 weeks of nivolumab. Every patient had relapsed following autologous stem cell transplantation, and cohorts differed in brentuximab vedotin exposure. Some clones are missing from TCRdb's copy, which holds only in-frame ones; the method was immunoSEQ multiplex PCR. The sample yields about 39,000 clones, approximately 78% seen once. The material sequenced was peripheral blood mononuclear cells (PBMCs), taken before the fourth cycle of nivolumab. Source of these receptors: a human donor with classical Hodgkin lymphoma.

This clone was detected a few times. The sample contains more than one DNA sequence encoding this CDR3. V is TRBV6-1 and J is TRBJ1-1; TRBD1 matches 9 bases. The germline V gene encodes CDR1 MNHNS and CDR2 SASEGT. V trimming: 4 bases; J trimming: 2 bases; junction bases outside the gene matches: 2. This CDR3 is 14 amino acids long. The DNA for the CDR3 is TGTGCCAGCAGTGGACAGGGGGGCAACACTGAAGCTTTCTTT. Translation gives CASSGQGGNTEAFF.

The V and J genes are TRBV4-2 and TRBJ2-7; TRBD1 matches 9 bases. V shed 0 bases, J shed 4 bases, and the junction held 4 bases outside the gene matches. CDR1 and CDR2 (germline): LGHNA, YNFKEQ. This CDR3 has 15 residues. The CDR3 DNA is TGTGCCAGCAGCCAAGAGGGGACAGGGAAGTACGAGCAGTACTTC. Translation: CASSQEGTGKYEQYF.

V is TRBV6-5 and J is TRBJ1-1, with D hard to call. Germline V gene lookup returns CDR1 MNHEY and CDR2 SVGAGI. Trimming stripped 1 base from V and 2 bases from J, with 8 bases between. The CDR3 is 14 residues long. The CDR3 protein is CASSYFSGNTEAFF. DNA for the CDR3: TGTGCCAGCAGTTACTTTTCCGGAAACACTGAAGCTTTCTTT.

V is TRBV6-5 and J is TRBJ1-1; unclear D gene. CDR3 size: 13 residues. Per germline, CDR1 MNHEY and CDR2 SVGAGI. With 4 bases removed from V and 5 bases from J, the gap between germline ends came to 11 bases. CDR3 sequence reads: CASSFRGVTEAFF. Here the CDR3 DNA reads TGTGCCAGCAGTTTCCGAGGTGTGACTGAAGCTTTCTTT.

The CDR3 coding sequence is TGTGCCACCAGCAAAAAGAACAATGAGCAGTTCTTC. Its translation: CATSKKNNEQFF. The chain has TRBV15 and TRBJ2-1; D uncertain. With 4 bases removed from V and 5 bases from J, the gap between germline ends came to 6 bases. The CDR3 sequence is 12 residues long. Germline values: CDR1 LNHNV, CDR2 YYDKDF (reference sequence).

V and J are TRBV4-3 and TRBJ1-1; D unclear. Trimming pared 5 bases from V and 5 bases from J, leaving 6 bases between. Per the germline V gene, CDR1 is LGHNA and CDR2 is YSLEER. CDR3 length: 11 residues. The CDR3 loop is CASSKGTEAFF. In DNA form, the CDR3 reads TGCGCCAGCAGCAAAGGGACTGAAGCTTTCTTT.

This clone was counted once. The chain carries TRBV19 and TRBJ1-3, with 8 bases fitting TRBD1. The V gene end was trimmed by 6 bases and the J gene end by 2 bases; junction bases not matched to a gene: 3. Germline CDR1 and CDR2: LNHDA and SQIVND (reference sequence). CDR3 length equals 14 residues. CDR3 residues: CASRDRDAGNTIYF. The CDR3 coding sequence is TGTGCCAGTAGGGACAGGGATGCTGGAAACACCATATATTTT.

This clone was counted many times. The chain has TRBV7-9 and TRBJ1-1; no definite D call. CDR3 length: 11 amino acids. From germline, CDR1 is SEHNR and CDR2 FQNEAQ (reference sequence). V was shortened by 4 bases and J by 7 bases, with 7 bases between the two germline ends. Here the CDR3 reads CASSYTGEAFF. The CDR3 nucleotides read TGTGCCAGCAGCTACACTGGTGAAGCTTTCTTT. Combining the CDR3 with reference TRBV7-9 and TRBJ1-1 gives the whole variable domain DTGVSQNPRHKITKRGQNVTFRCDPISEHNRLYWYRQTLGQGPEFLTYFQNEAQLEKSRLLSDRFSAERPKGSFSTLEIQRTEQGDSAMYLCASSYTGEAFFGQGTRLTVV.

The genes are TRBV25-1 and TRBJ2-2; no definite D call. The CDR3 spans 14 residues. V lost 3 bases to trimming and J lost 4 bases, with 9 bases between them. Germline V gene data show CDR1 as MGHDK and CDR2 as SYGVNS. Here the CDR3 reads CASSDPRATGELFF. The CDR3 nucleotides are TGTGCCAGCAGTGATCCAAGAGCCACCGGGGAGCTGTTTTTT.

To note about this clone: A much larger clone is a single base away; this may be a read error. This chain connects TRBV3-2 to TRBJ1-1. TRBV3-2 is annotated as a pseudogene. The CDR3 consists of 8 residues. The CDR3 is CASRGAFF. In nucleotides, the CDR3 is TGTGCCAGCAGGGGGGCTTTCTTT.

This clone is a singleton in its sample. The DNA of the CDR3 is TGTGCCAGTAGTTGGACCCCGGGGCGACAAGAGACCCAGTACTTC. Its protein product is CASSWTPGRQETQYF. V is TRBV19 and J is TRBJ2-5; the D gene could be TRBD1 or TRBD2 (5 bases each). Germline CDR1 reads LNHDA; CDR2 reads SQIVND (reference sequence). Deletions cut 5 bases from V and 2 bases from J, with 15 bases between. The CDR3 covers 15 residues.

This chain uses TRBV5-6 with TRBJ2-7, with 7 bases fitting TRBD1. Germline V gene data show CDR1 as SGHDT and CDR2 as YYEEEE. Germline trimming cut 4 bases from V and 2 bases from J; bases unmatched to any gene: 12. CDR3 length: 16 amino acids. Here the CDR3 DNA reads TGTGCCAGCAGCCTAAACCCCGGGACAGTAGCCTACGAGCAGTACTTC. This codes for CASSLNPGTVAYEQYF.

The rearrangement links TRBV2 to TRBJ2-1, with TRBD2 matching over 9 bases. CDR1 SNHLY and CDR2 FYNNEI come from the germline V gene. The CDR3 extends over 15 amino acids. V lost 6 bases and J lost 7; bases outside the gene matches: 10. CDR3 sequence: CASRIMTSGSNEQFF. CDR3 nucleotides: TGTGCCAGCAGGATCATGACTAGCGGTAGTAATGAGCAGTTCTTC.